This T cell receptor beta chain was sequenced in a study of blood T cell repertoires in COVID-19. Study-level background: Samples came from the United States, Italy and Spain, spanning acute and convalescent COVID-19. In each case, the material was cDNA or gDNA derived from T cells, B-cell-depleted T cells, or PBMCs.

Authors' processing steps: From reference gene primer amplification, estimates of nucleated cell counts were derived. The table came from immunoSEQ multiplex PCR; TCRdb's copy has only in-frame clones and leaves some out. Clone size and V and J calls were adopted from that table, with D and trimming inferred from the DNA. The sample carries tens of thousands of clones, about 87% recorded once. CDR3 length equals 18 residues. V shed 1 base and J 3 bases; nucleotides not matched to a gene: 7. CDR1 is LGHNA, CDR2 YSLEER, per germline. The sample consisted of peripheral blood. This sequence was found in a man in his fifties or sixties with active COVID-19. The genes are TRBV4-3 and TRBJ2-3; TRBD2 matches at 13 bases. In DNA form, the CDR3 reads TGCGCCAGCAGCCAAGGGGCCCGGACTAGCGGGAGAACAGATACGCAGTATTTT. Its translation is CASSQGARTSGRTDTQYF.